The 25 T cell receptor beta chains in this list originate from one sample, sequenced in a study of T cells in Graves' hyperthyroidism and ophthalmopathy. Amplification targeted TCR beta CDR3 regions from RNA transcripts. HTBI primers were the set used in a first-round RT-PCR of the TCR CDR3. TCRdb used MiXCR to reprocess the multiplex PCR reads, holding one entry per CDR3 protein. The sample carries about 640,000 distinct CDR3 sequences, approximately 14% recorded once. The sequencing sample was made of blood. These receptors were obtained from a woman aged 50 to 65 with Graves' ophthalmopathy.

There are many counts of this clonotype. The chain is built from TRBV7-3 and TRBJ2-1; TRBD2 is a possible D gene (5 bases). The CDR3 loop spans 14 amino acids. V was shortened by 3 bases and J by 5 bases, with 11 bases between the two germline ends. Germline V gene sequence: CDR1 SGHTA, CDR2 FQGTGA. The CDR3 here is CASSFGGPNNEQFF. CDR3 DNA: TGTGCCAGCAGCTTTGGCGGGCCGAACAATGAGCAGTTCTTC.

Many counts were recorded for this clonotype. V is TRBV7-8 and J is TRBJ2-3, with no clear D. This CDR3 has 14 residues. In germline, CDR1 is SGHVS, CDR2 FQNEAQ. The V gene lost 1 base and the J gene lost 0 bases, with 5 bases spanning the gap. CDR3 region: CASSLVVSTDTQYF. In DNA, the CDR3 is TGTGCCAGCAGCTTAGTTGTGAGCACAGATACGCAGTATTTT.

This clonotype was picked up a small number of times. The rearrangement links TRBV19 to TRBJ1-1; D is unclear. CDR3 length: 11 amino acids. V lost 3 bases, J lost 7 bases, and 6 bases lay in between. From germline, CDR1 is LNHDA and CDR2 SQIVND (reference sequence). Here the CDR3 reads CASSISFEAFF. The CDR3 DNA reads TGTGCCAGTAGTATCAGTTTTGAAGCTTTCTTT.

At least ten counts were recorded for this clonotype. The rearrangement uses TRBV12-3 or TRBV12-4 and TRBJ2-5; D ambiguous. The germline V and J ends were trimmed by 8 bases and 2 bases, with 24 bases remaining between them. The CDR3 contains 17 residues. The CDR3 bases are TGTGCCAGCGGTGGATGGCGCCACAGCCACACACAAGAGACCCAGTACTTC. Translation: CASGGWRHSHTQETQYF.

This clonotype was found many times. The chain links TRBV2 to TRBJ1-5; 7 positions match TRBD1. The trim removed 6 bases at V and 2 bases at J, leaving 10 bases unmatched. Looked up from germline, CDR1 is SNHLY and CDR2 is FYNNEI. The CDR3 loop spans 16 amino acids. The CDR3: CASRGYRGRGNQPQHF. The CDR3 nucleotides are TGTGCCAGCAGAGGGTACAGGGGTCGCGGCAATCAGCCCCAGCATTTT.

This clonotype was counted many times. This chain uses TRBV20-1 with TRBJ2-1; 8 bases are shared with TRBD2. V gave up 6 bases and J gave up 0 bases; unmatched junction bases: 4. Germline CDR1 and CDR2: DFQATT and SNEGSKA (reference sequence). This CDR3 has 14 amino acids. Here the CDR3 reads CSAQGLASYNEQFF. Here the CDR3 DNA reads TGCAGTGCACAAGGACTAGCCTCCTACAATGAGCAGTTCTTC.

About this clonotype: A much larger clonotype is one base distant, so this may be a read error. The rearrangement joins TRBV3-1 to TRBJ2-5, with D perhaps assigned TRBD1 or TRBD2 (6 bases each). The CDR3 contains 15 residues. Germline-derived CDR1 and CDR2 are LGHDT and YNNKEL (reference sequence). Here the CDR3 DNA reads TGTGACAGCAGCCAAGAGGGGGGACGGCAAGAGACCCAGTACTTC. Residues: CDSSQEGGRQETQYF.

The gene calls are TRBV6-1 and TRBJ2-4; D unresolved. The CDR3 runs 13 residues. The germline V gene encodes CDR1 MNHNS and CDR2 SASEGT. Trimming took 6 bases from V and 4 from J, leaving 10 bases between them. CDR3 protein: CASRANPKNIQYF. CDR3 coding DNA: TGTGCCAGCAGGGCTAATCCAAAAAACATTCAGTACTTC.

This clonotype came up many times. This chain joins TRBV20-1 and TRBJ2-5; 7 bases fit TRBD1. With 2 bases clipped from V and 5 bases from J, the junction kept 14 bases outside the gene matches. The CDR3 sequence is 16 residues long. Looked up from germline, CDR1 is DFQATT and CDR2 is SNEGSKA (reference sequence). The CDR3 DNA is TGCAGTGCTAGACAACCTTACAGGGGAGTAGGGGAGACCCAGTACTTC. Translation gives CSARQPYRGVGETQYF.

The V call is TRBV12-3 or TRBV12-4, the J call TRBJ2-3, with 9 bases that match TRBD2. The CDR3 length is 17 residues. Trimming at V came to 7 bases and at J to 1 base, leaving 12 bases not matched to a gene. The CDR3 sequence is CASTDRGRAGGTDTQYF. The DNA of the CDR3 is TGTGCCAGCACTGATCGCGGGAGGGCCGGGGGCACAGATACGCAGTATTTT.

This clonotype occurred many times. V usage is TRBV20-1 and J usage is TRBJ2-7, with D possibly matching TRBD2 (5 bases). The CDR3 is 14 amino acids. Germline CDR1 DFQATT, CDR2 SNEGSKA (reference sequence). Trimming took off 2 bases at V and 2 bases at J, with 13 bases between the two ends. Written as DNA, the CDR3 is TGCAGTGCTAGACCTCTGGCGGAGGCCTACGAGCAGTACTTC. As protein: CSARPLAEAYEQYF.

The V gene is TRBV4-3, the J gene TRBJ2-1; perhaps D is TRBD1 or TRBD2 (5 bases each). This CDR3 is 16 amino acids long. CDR1 and CDR2 from the germline V gene are LGHNA and YSLEER. V shed 0 bases and J shed 6 bases, with 15 bases lying between them. In nucleotides, the CDR3 is TGCGCCAGCAGCCAAGAAGGGCCAGGGAGAGGCAATGAGCAGTTCTTC. It yields the protein CASSQEGPGRGNEQFF.

This clonotype turned up a few times. CDR3 DNA sequence: TGTGCCAGCAGCCAAGACCAGGGCCTAGCCTTCTACGAGCAGTACTTC. Translated, it gives CASSQDQGLAFYEQYF. V is TRBV4-2 and J is TRBJ2-7; D tentatively fits TRBD1 or TRBD2 (5 bases each). Deletions cut 0 bases from V and 3 bases from J, with 15 bases between. CDR1 is LGHNA and CDR2 is YNFKEQ in the germline V gene. This CDR3 has 16 residues.

The V and J genes are TRBV4-1 and TRBJ2-1; 8 positions match TRBD1. V lost 7 bases and J lost 8; bases outside the gene matches: 7. The CDR3 spans 13 residues. Germline V lookup: CDR1 MGHRA, CDR2 YSYEKL. The CDR3 nucleotides are TGCGCCAGCATCGGACAGGGCAGGGATGAGCAGTTCTTC. It encodes CASIGQGRDEQFF.

A few counts support this clonotype. The chain links TRBV9 to TRBJ2-5; TRBD2 matches at 9 bases. Unmatched junction bases numbered 5, after V lost 0 bases and J lost 2 bases. The germline gives CDR1 SGDLS, CDR2 YYNGEE. CDR3 length equals 16 residues. CDR3: CASSVGGLALQETQYF. CDR3 in DNA: TGTGCCAGCAGCGTAGGGGGACTAGCCTTGCAAGAGACCCAGTACTTC.

This clonotype has ten or more counts. This chain connects TRBV20-1 to TRBJ2-1; D perhaps matches TRBD2 (5 bases). CDR3 length: 12 amino acids. Germline V gene lookup returns CDR1 DFQATT and CDR2 SNEGSKA (reference sequence). With 6 bases removed from V and 2 bases from J, the gap between germline ends came to 8 bases. DNA for the CDR3: TGCAGTGCCTACGGGGCCTACAATGAGCAGTTCTTC. It yields the protein CSAYGAYNEQFF.

In this sample, this clonotype turned up many times. V is TRBV12-3 or TRBV12-4 and J is TRBJ2-3, with D possibly matching TRBD2 (5 bases). Trimming cost V 6 bases and J 0 bases, with 10 bases left between them. This CDR3 region has 14 residues. The CDR3 sequence: CASSFRGSTDTQYF. The CDR3 nucleotides are TGTGCCAGCAGCTTTCGCGGGAGCACAGATACGCAGTATTTT.

This clonotype was seen at least ten times. The gene calls are TRBV20-1 and TRBJ1-1; perhaps TRBD1 as D (5 bases). The CDR3 covers 13 residues. V lost 6 bases to trimming and J lost 3 bases, with 14 bases between them. Germline V gene data show CDR1 as DFQATT and CDR2 as SNEGSKA (reference sequence). The CDR3 region has the DNA TGCAGTGCCCACCCCGGGGGTGACACTGAAGCTTTCTTT. It yields the protein CSAHPGGDTEAFF.

There are many counts of this clonotype. The V call is TRBV3-1, the J call TRBJ2-7, with 7 bases identical to TRBD2. This CDR3 region has 13 residues. V trimming: 3 bases; J trimming: 6 bases; junction bases outside the gene matches: 5. Germline assignment: CDR1 LGHDT and CDR2 YNNKEL (reference sequence). This chain's CDR3 is CASSQNGRGEQYF. CDR3 coding DNA: TGTGCCAGCAGCCAGAATGGGAGGGGCGAGCAGTACTTC.

This clonotype has a count of ten or more. The chain combines TRBV25-1 with TRBJ2-5; 8 bases line up with TRBD1. Germline-derived CDR1 and CDR2 are MGHDK and SYGVNS. CDR3 length equals 15 residues. The junction had 7 bases not matched to a gene; V was cut back by 6 bases and J by 1 base. As DNA, the CDR3 is TGTGCCAGCAGCGATGACAGGGGCTTCCAAGAGACCCAGTACTTC. This sequence encodes CASSDDRGFQETQYF.

Ten or more counts support this clonotype. The V gene is TRBV5-1, the J gene TRBJ2-7; no reliable D call. Germline lookup yields CDR1 SGHRS and CDR2 YFSETQ. The length of the CDR3 is 13 residues. The ends were cut back, 4 bases at V and 3 bases at J, with 11 bases in the middle. CDR3 loop: CASSPRSVYEQYF. In nucleotides, the CDR3 is TGCGCCAGCAGCCCAAGGAGCGTCTACGAGCAGTACTTC.

The chain is built from TRBV7-2 and TRBJ1-6; D ambiguous. The V end lost 7 bases, the J end lost 5 bases, and 9 bases lay between the germline ends. The CDR3 loop spans 13 amino acids. Germline V lookup: CDR1 SGHTA, CDR2 FQGNSA. The CDR3 sequence is CASMRGNNSPLHF. CDR3 sequence (DNA): TGTGCCAGCATGAGAGGCAATAATTCACCCCTCCACTTT.

V and J are TRBV9 and TRBJ1-2; D gene ambiguous. V gave up 0 bases and J gave up 8 bases, with 14 bases separating them. CDR3 length: 14 residues. The germline V gene encodes CDR1 SGDLS and CDR2 YYNGEE. The chain's CDR3 is CASSVVTSERGYTF. The CDR3, as DNA: TGTGCCAGCAGCGTAGTTACATCCGAGAGGGGCTACACCTTC.

This clonotype has ten or more counts. The chain links TRBV28 to TRBJ2-7; D remains ambiguous. The CDR3 totals 12 residues. The V end was cut by 4 bases, the J end by 6 bases, with 10 bases between. Germline-derived CDR1 and CDR2 are MDHEN and SYDVKM. The CDR3 DNA reads TGTGCCAGCAGTTACACCCTCGGCGAGCAGTACTTC. It specifies CASSYTLGEQYF. Drawing the rest from reference TRBV28 and TRBJ2-7, the complete variable domain is DVKVTQSSRYLVKRTGEKVFLECVQDMDHENMFWYRQDPGLGLRLIYFSYDVKMKEKGDIPEGYSVSREKKERFSLILESASTNQTSMYLCASSYTLGEQYFGPGTRLTVT.

This clonotype showed up just a few times. This chain links TRBV27 with TRBJ2-3; 9 bases fit TRBD2. Trimming took 8 bases from V and 3 from J; bases not matched to a gene: 6. CDR1 and CDR2 (germline): MNHEY, SMNVEV (reference sequence). This CDR3 comprises 14 residues. In DNA form, the CDR3 reads TGTGCCAGCGCTCCTCTAGCGGGGACAGATACGCAGTATTTT. Translating it yields CASAPLAGTDTQYF.